The subject of this entry is one T cell receptor (beta chain). Profiled with immunoSEQ multiplex PCR; TCRdb holds only in-frame clones, not every one. The sample consists of over 650,000 clones, 80% to 90% of them appearing once. This specimen belongs to a study of shared T cell receptors in the human thymus. The CDR3 is made up of 16 amino acids. The V gene's germline CDR1 is MDHEN and CDR2 SYDVKM. With 5 bases clipped from V and 3 bases from J, the junction kept 8 bases outside the gene matches. Another study also made use of these data, one on human thymus T cells. That paper adds: Thymic resections from corrective heart surgery supplied the tissue.

The V gene is TRBV28, the J gene TRBJ2-7; 12 bases line up with TRBD2. Sample: thymocytes. The TCR comes from a boy younger than two with a congenital heart defect. CDR3: CASSPQTSGRVYEQYF. CDR3 sequence (DNA): TGTGCCAGCAGTCCGCAGACTAGCGGGAGAGTCTACGAGCAGTACTTC. The complete variable domain, with remaining parts taken from reference TRBV28 and TRBJ2-7, reads DVKVTQSSRYLVKRTGEKVFLECVQDMDHENMFWYRQDPGLGLRLIYFSYDVKMKEKGDIPEGYSVSREKKERFSLILESASTNQTSMYLCASSPQTSGRVYEQYFGPGTRLTVT.